The 19 T cell receptor beta chains listed next were all sequenced from one sample in a study of T cell changes during pregnancy in multiple sclerosis. Some clones are missing from TCRdb's copy, which holds only in-frame ones; the method was immunoSEQ multiplex PCR. The data show about 68,000 clones, about 91% seen once. Sample: peripheral blood, taken in the second trimester of pregnancy. The receptors originated from a female donor in good health, enrolled as a control in a pregnancy study.

This sequence joins TRBV2 and TRBJ1-1; D is unresolved. CDR3 size: 13 residues. The ends were cut back, 10 bases at V and 2 bases at J, with 14 bases in the middle. Germline-derived CDR1 and CDR2 are SNHLY and FYNNEI. The CDR3 loop is CATLFVANTEAFF. CDR3 sequence (DNA): TGTGCCACCCTGTTTGTAGCTAACACTGAAGCTTTCTTT. Filled out from reference TRBV2 and TRBJ1-1, the complete variable domain reads EPEVTQTPSHQVTQMGQEVILRCVPISNHLYFYWYRQILGQKVEFLVSFYNNEISEKSEIFDDQFSVERPDGSNFTLKIRSTKLEDSAMYFCATLFVANTEAFFGQGTRLTVV.

This sequence joins TRBV21-1 and TRBJ1-2; the DNA was not compared with TRBD1, the D call given in the table. TRBV21-1 is marked as a pseudogene. The CDR3 is 15 amino acids. CDR3 in amino acids: CASSTNRGQDYGYTF. The CDR3 DNA sequence: TGTGCCAGCAGCACAAACAGGGGGCAAGACTATGGCTACACCTTC.

The chain joins TRBV7-6 to TRBJ1-2; TRBD1 aligns across 7 bases. Per the germline V gene, CDR1 is SGHVS and CDR2 is FNYEAQ. Trimming cost V 4 bases and J 5 bases; bases outside gene matches: 10. CDR3 size: 15 residues. The chain's CDR3 is CASSSRQGLPYGYTF. The CDR3 DNA is TGTGCCAGCAGCTCGCGACAGGGTTTACCATATGGCTACACCTTC.

The chain links TRBV2 to TRBJ1-5; TRBD1 might be the D (6 bases). Germline loops: CDR1 SNHLY, CDR2 FYNNEI. V was trimmed by 3 bases and J by 2 bases, leaving 8 bases between them. The CDR3 spans 14 residues. CDR3 sequence reads: CASSDRGGNQPQHF. In DNA form, the CDR3 reads TGTGCCAGCAGTGACAGGGGTGGCAATCAGCCCCAGCATTTT.

The gene calls are TRBV5-8 and TRBJ2-1, with D uncertain. The CDR3 spans 14 residues. Germline CDR1 is SGHTS and CDR2 is YDEGEE. Trimming took 5 bases from V and 0 from J, leaving 9 bases between them. Here the CDR3 DNA reads TGTGCCAGCAGGCTAGAGATCTCCTACAATGAGCAGTTCTTC. Protein: CASRLEISYNEQFF.

The rearrangement links TRBV11-3 to TRBJ1-1, with D uncertain. Germline values: CDR1 SGHNT, CDR2 YENEEA. This CDR3 has 13 amino acids. The V end lost 5 bases, the J end lost 0 bases, and 7 bases lay between the germline ends. The CDR3: CASSQLMNTEAFF. The CDR3 DNA sequence: TGTGCCAGCAGCCAACTTATGAACACTGAAGCTTTCTTT.

The CDR3, as DNA: TGTGCCAGCAGTGGGGGGGATCCGGCCTACGAGCAGTACTTC. Its protein is CASSGGDPAYEQYF. This chain connects TRBV6-1 to TRBJ2-7; D may be TRBD2 (6 bases). V was pared by 4 bases and J by 2 bases, with 12 bases between. This CDR3 region has 14 residues. Germline V CDR1 and CDR2: MNHNS, SASEGT.

The J gene is TRBJ1-5, the V gene TRBV9; D is unclear. The V gene lost 0 bases and the J gene lost 5 bases, with 12 bases spanning the gap. The CDR3 consists of 15 residues. In germline, CDR1 is SGDLS, CDR2 YYNGEE. The CDR3 region is CASSVARPIDQPQHF. The CDR3, as DNA: TGTGCCAGCAGCGTAGCGCGGCCCATCGATCAGCCCCAGCATTTT.

The V gene is TRBV6-6, the J gene TRBJ1-2, with 7 bases aligning to TRBD1. Trimming removed 2 bases from V and 8 bases from J; junction bases left unmatched: 14. Germline CDR1 is MNHNY and CDR2 is SVGAGI (reference sequence). The length of the CDR3 is 16 residues. This chain's CDR3 is CASSYIIGTDAGGYTF. CDR3 nucleotides: TGTGCCAGCAGTTACATTATCGGGACAGACGCGGGGGGCTACACCTTC.

V and J are TRBV5-1 and TRBJ2-2; 11 bases line up with TRBD2. With V trimmed by 6 bases and J by 7 bases, 11 bases remained unmatched. This CDR3 has 16 residues. Per the germline V gene, CDR1 is SGHRS and CDR2 is YFSETQ. CDR3 loop: CASTWGTSGEGGELFF. CDR3 nucleotide sequence: TGCGCCAGCACCTGGGGGACTAGCGGCGAGGGCGGGGAGCTGTTTTTT.

This chain uses TRBV7-9 with TRBJ1-1; D is undetermined. This CDR3 contains 13 residues. Trimming took off 1 base at V and 7 bases at J, with 10 bases between the two ends. Looked up from germline, CDR1 is SEHNR and CDR2 is FQNEAQ (reference sequence). The CDR3 DNA follows: TGTGCCAGCAGCTTAGGAGAAACTCTTGAAGCTTTCTTT. This codes for CASSLGETLEAFF. Combining the CDR3 with reference TRBV7-9 and TRBJ1-1 gives the whole variable domain DTGVSQNPRHKITKRGQNVTFRCDPISEHNRLYWYRQTLGQGPEFLTYFQNEAQLEKSRLLSDRFSAERPKGSFSTLEIQRTEQGDSAMYLCASSLGETLEAFFGQGTRLTVV.

This sequence joins TRBV28 and TRBJ2-5, with 8 positions matching TRBD2. Germline-derived CDR1 and CDR2 are MDHEN and SYDVKM. The CDR3 has 15 residues. Germline trimming cut 3 bases from V and 4 bases from J; bases unmatched to any gene: 7. For the CDR3, the DNA is TGTGCCAGCAGTTTCTTAACGGGAGGGAGAGAGACCCAGTACTTC. Amino acid sequence: CASSFLTGGRETQYF.

CDR3 nucleotide sequence: TGTGCCAGTAGTCCTGGACAGGGAATTCGAGCTTTCTTT. Its protein product is CASSPGQGIRAFF. The genes are TRBV19 and TRBJ1-1; 8 nucleotides agree with TRBD1. The CDR3 runs to 13 residues. With V trimmed by 5 bases and J by 10 bases, 9 bases remained unmatched. Germline CDR1 LNHDA, CDR2 SQIVND (reference sequence).

The chain has TRBV19 and TRBJ2-7, with 12 bases aligning to TRBD2. The ends lost 5 bases at V and 5 bases at J; junction bases unmatched: 7. Germline loops: CDR1 LNHDA, CDR2 SQIVND (reference sequence). CDR3 length: 15 amino acids. Here the CDR3 DNA reads TGTGCCAGTAGTCCTAGCGGGAGGGCCGGAGACGAGCAGTACTTC. Residues: CASSPSGRAGDEQYF.

The V and J genes are TRBV30 and TRBJ2-7; possibly TRBD1 for D (5 bases). Trimming took off 0 bases at V and 5 bases at J, with 11 bases between the two ends. Germline V CDR1 and CDR2: GTSNPN, SVGIG (reference sequence). The CDR3 runs 13 residues. The CDR3 reads CAWSVRPRDEQYF. The CDR3 region has the DNA TGTGCCTGGAGTGTACGACCCAGGGACGAGCAGTACTTC.

This chain uses TRBV12-2 with TRBJ1-1. TRBV12-2 is noted as a pseudogene. CDR3 length: 15 amino acids. The CDR3 sequence is CASRSVGLRGAEAFF. In nucleotides, the CDR3 is TGTGCAAGTCGCTCTGTTGGACTCCGGGGGGCTGAAGCTTTCTTT.

The rearrangement uses TRBV7-9 and TRBJ1-2; 8 positions match TRBD1. Looked up from germline, CDR1 is SEHNR and CDR2 is FQNEAQ (reference sequence). The CDR3 runs to 14 residues. The junction had 4 bases not matched to a gene; V was cut back by 1 base and J by 6 bases. The CDR3 region has the DNA TGTGCCAGCAGCTTAGGAGGACAGGGTCATGGCTACACCTTC. Amino acids: CASSLGGQGHGYTF.

The chain recombines TRBV9 with TRBJ2-3, with TRBD2 matching 7 bases. V shed 2 bases, J shed 0 bases, and the junction held 3 bases outside the gene matches. CDR3 length: 15 residues. Germline V CDR1 and CDR2: SGDLS, YYNGEE. CDR3 in amino acids: CASSVSGASTDTQYF. In DNA form, the CDR3 reads TGTGCCAGCAGCGTGAGCGGGGCTAGCACAGATACGCAGTATTTT.

The chain links TRBV27 to TRBJ1-1; 9 positions agree with TRBD1. The V gene end was trimmed by 0 bases and the J gene end by 3 bases; junction bases not matched to a gene: 2. The germline V gene encodes CDR1 MNHEY and CDR2 SMNVEV (reference sequence). The CDR3 totals 15 residues. This CDR3 reads CASSLSGQGYTEAFF. Written as DNA, the CDR3 is TGTGCCAGCAGTTTATCGGGACAGGGTTACACTGAAGCTTTCTTT.